The 27 T cell receptor beta chains listed next were all sequenced from one sample in a study of cytomegalovirus exposure and HLA in healthy donors. The PCR had 60 Vbeta and 13 Jbeta primers. Repertoires were generated with immunoSEQ multiplex PCR, while TCRdb's copy carries only in-frame clones and drops some. The table records fewer than 150,000 clones, about three quarters of them present only once. The sample was PBMCs. These receptors were obtained from a woman in her thirties or forties in good health and CMV-seropositive.

The chain uses TRBV6-5 and TRBJ2-5, with D possibly TRBD1 on 6 matching bases. The CDR3 consists of 13 residues. V shed 6 bases and J shed 2 bases, with 10 bases lying between them. From germline, CDR1 is MNHEY and CDR2 SVGAGI. In DNA, the CDR3 is TGTGCCAGCAGCCTCGGACAGCAAGAGACCCAGTACTTC. Residues: CASSLGQQETQYF.

This clone has only a few counts. V gene TRBV6-1 combines with J gene TRBJ1-6; a possible D gene is TRBD1 (5 bases). This CDR3 region has 17 residues. The germline CDR1 and CDR2 sequences are MNHNS and SASEGT. Trimming removed 0 bases from V and 7 bases from J, with 16 bases in between. CDR3 region: CASSEAVFAGENSPLHF. The CDR3 nucleotides read TGTGCCAGCAGTGAAGCGGTTTTTGCGGGGGAGAATTCACCCCTCCACTTT.

The rearrangement uses TRBV7-2 and TRBJ2-7; 8 positions match TRBD1. With V trimmed by 5 bases and J by 2 bases, 5 bases remained unmatched. The CDR3 covers 14 residues. CDR1 and CDR2 from the germline V gene are SGHTA and FQGNSA. CDR3 protein: CASSIGQGAYEQYF. DNA for the CDR3: TGTGCCAGCAGCATCGGACAGGGAGCCTACGAGCAGTACTTC.

This sequence joins TRBV7-3 and TRBJ1-2; no reliable D call. Trimming shortened V by 5 bases and J by 12 bases, and 19 bases separated the two germline ends. Germline loops: CDR1 SGHTA, CDR2 FQGTGA. This CDR3 has 13 amino acids. CDR3 sequence (DNA): TGTGCCAGCAGCCCTGAGGAGGGTCTCGACCACACCTTC. As protein: CASSPEEGLDHTF.

V usage is TRBV4-3 and J usage is TRBJ2-1, with D possibly being TRBD1 (5 bases). The CDR3 extends over 17 amino acids. Trimming pared 0 bases from V and 4 bases from J, leaving 16 bases between. Germline lookup yields CDR1 LGHNA and CDR2 YSLEER. CDR3 coding DNA: TGCGCCAGCAGCCAAGAGGGAAGGGGTATGGGATACAATGAGCAGTTCTTC. Translation gives CASSQEGRGMGYNEQFF.

A note on this clone: Distinct nucleotide sequences in the sample also encode this CDR3. This chain joins TRBV27 and TRBJ1-2; 8 bases are shared with TRBD1. Germline-derived CDR1 and CDR2 are MNHEY and SMNVEV (reference sequence). This CDR3 has 14 residues. With V trimmed by 3 bases and J by 4 bases, 4 bases remained unmatched. As DNA, the CDR3 is TGTGCCAGCAGTTTCAGTGGACAGGGCTATGGCTACACCTTC. This gives the protein CASSFSGQGYGYTF.

V usage is TRBV6-4 and J usage is TRBJ1-1; 7 nucleotides match TRBD1. Germline CDR1 and CDR2: MRHNA and SNTAGT. There are 13 residues in the CDR3. V trimming: 6 bases; J trimming: 3 bases; junction bases outside the gene matches: 4. The CDR3 loop is CASSEDRDTEAFF. The CDR3 coding sequence is TGTGCCAGCAGCGAAGACAGGGACACTGAAGCTTTCTTT.

The CDR3 sequence is CASSTSGGRTDTQYF. The CDR3 DNA is TGTGCCAGCAGTACTAGCGGGGGAAGGACAGATACGCAGTATTTT. The chain has TRBV6-5 and TRBJ2-3, with TRBD2 matching 11 bases. Losses at the gene ends were 5 bases for V and 3 bases for J; bases not matched to a gene: 4. Germline V lookup: CDR1 MNHEY, CDR2 SVGAGI. CDR3 size: 15 residues.

This chain links TRBV5-1 with TRBJ1-2, with D hard to call. Germline CDR1 is SGHRS and CDR2 is YFSETQ. The CDR3 loop spans 15 amino acids. V shed 0 bases and J shed 3 bases, with 12 bases lying between them. The CDR3 region is CASSLEGDPDYGYTF. The CDR3 DNA reads as TGCGCCAGCAGCTTGGAAGGAGATCCCGACTATGGCTACACCTTC.

The CDR3 DNA reads as TGTGCCAGCAGCGGGGACAGGGGAGGAGATACGCAGTATTTT. Its translation is CASSGDRGGDTQYF. The chain couples TRBV9 to TRBJ2-3; TRBD1 matches at 10 bases. The CDR3 runs to 14 residues. Losses at the gene ends were 3 bases for V and 5 bases for J; bases not matched to a gene: 3. Germline V lookup: CDR1 SGDLS, CDR2 YYNGEE.

This clone has a handful of counts. The chain links TRBV5-1 to TRBJ1-4; 8 positions agree with TRBD1. Germline CDR1 reads SGHRS; CDR2 reads YFSETQ. The CDR3 extends over 15 amino acids. V lost 4 bases to trimming and J lost 5 bases; unmatched junction nucleotides: 7. CDR3 in amino acids: CASSQWTGFNEKLFF. The CDR3 nucleotides read TGCGCCAGCAGCCAGTGGACAGGGTTCAATGAAAAACTGTTTTTT. The complete variable domain, with remaining parts taken from reference TRBV5-1 and TRBJ1-4, reads KAGVTQTPRYLIKTRGQQVTLSCSPISGHRSVSWYQQTPGQGLQFLFEYFSETQRNKGNFPGRFSGRQFSNSRSEMNVSTLELGDSALYLCASSQWTGFNEKLFFGSGTQLSVL.

This chain connects TRBV5-1 to TRBJ2-2; 12 bases map to TRBD2. This CDR3 has 17 residues. V was pared by 0 bases and J by 4 bases, with 4 bases of the junction left unmatched. Looked up from germline, CDR1 is SGHRS and CDR2 is YFSETQ. The CDR3 is CASSLVASGGATGELFF. In DNA form, the CDR3 reads TGCGCCAGCAGCTTGGTCGCTAGCGGGGGGGCCACCGGGGAGCTGTTTTTT.

The rearrangement joins TRBV5-4 to TRBJ1-2; D remains ambiguous. V was cut by 0 bases and J by 8 bases, with 11 bases left in between. This CDR3 contains 13 residues. CDR1 is SGHNT, CDR2 YYREEE, per germline (reference sequence). CDR3 in amino acids: CASSLEQTRGYTF. The CDR3 DNA reads as TGTGCCAGCAGCTTGGAGCAGACGAGGGGCTACACCTTC. Using reference TRBV5-4 and TRBJ1-2 for the parts outside the CDR3, the full variable domain is ETGVTQSPTHLIKTRGQQVTLRCSSQSGHNTVSWYQQALGQGPQFIFQYYREEENGRGNFPPRFSGLQFPNYSSELNVNALELDDSALYLCASSLEQTRGYTFGSGTRLTVV.

The chain has TRBV4-1 and TRBJ2-2, with D possibly matching TRBD2 (5 bases). This CDR3 spans 14 amino acids. Trimming shortened V by 3 bases and J by 4 bases, and 9 bases separated the two germline ends. Germline V lookup: CDR1 MGHRA, CDR2 YSYEKL. Written as DNA, the CDR3 is TGCGCCAGCAGCCAGGCGGGTTTCACCGGGGAGCTGTTTTTT. It specifies CASSQAGFTGELFF.

The rearrangement links TRBV7-3 to TRBJ1-6; the D gene is possibly TRBD1 (6 bases). The CDR3 totals 14 residues. The V and J ends lost 3 bases and 9 bases respectively, with 12 bases between them. Germline-derived CDR1 and CDR2 are SGHTA and FQGTGA. The DNA for the CDR3 is TGTGCCAGCAGCTTGATGGGGGCAGGTTCACCCCTCCACTTT. It yields the protein CASSLMGAGSPLHF.

There are a few counts of this clone. The gene calls are TRBV9 and TRBJ1-2, with TRBD1 matching over 8 bases. V trimming: 3 bases; J trimming: 5 bases; junction bases outside the gene matches: 3. CDR1 and CDR2 from the germline V gene are SGDLS and YYNGEE. This CDR3 is built from 13 residues. The CDR3 DNA is TGTGCCAGCAGCGGGACAGGGAATTATGGCTACACCTTC. This translates into CASSGTGNYGYTF.

In this sample, this clone turned up a few times. This chain links TRBV9 with TRBJ1-1; D remains ambiguous. This CDR3 is built from 13 residues. The ends were cut back, 0 bases at V and 3 bases at J, with 6 bases in the middle. The V gene's germline CDR1 is SGDLS and CDR2 YYNGEE. The CDR3 coding sequence is TGTGCCAGCAGCGTAGAATTAGACACTGAAGCTTTCTTT. It codes for CASSVELDTEAFF.

The chain uses TRBV13 and TRBJ1-1; TRBD1 might be the D (5 bases). The CDR3 spans 13 residues. Germline V gives CDR1 PRHDT, CDR2 FYEKMQ (reference sequence). V gave up 5 bases and J gave up 5 bases, with 12 bases separating them. CDR3 nucleotide sequence: TGTGCCAGCAGCCCCCCGGGGGGTACTGAAGCTTTCTTT. This encodes CASSPPGGTEAFF.

This clone was picked up a small number of times. CDR3 coding DNA: TGTGCCAGCAGCTTAGCTGTGGGGCGCACAGATACGCAGTATTTT. Translated, it gives CASSLAVGRTDTQYF. The chain uses TRBV7-2 and TRBJ2-3, with a weak D call TRBD1 (5 bases). Germline V gene sequence: CDR1 SGHTA, CDR2 FQGNSA. The CDR3 loop spans 15 amino acids. V lost 0 bases to trimming and J lost 1 base, with 8 bases between them.

The chain uses TRBV7-2 and TRBJ1-6, with a tentative D call TRBD1 (5 bases). V was shortened by 2 bases and J by 4 bases, with 12 bases between the two germline ends. This CDR3 contains 16 residues. The germline V gene has CDR1 SGHTA and CDR2 FQGNSA. The CDR3 reads CASSLLPQGYNSPLHF. CDR3 in DNA: TGTGCCAGCAGCTTACTTCCCCAGGGTTATAATTCACCCCTCCACTTT. The complete variable domain, with remaining parts taken from reference TRBV7-2 and TRBJ1-6, reads GAGVSQSPSNKVTEKGKDVELRCDPISGHTALYWYRQSLGQGLEFLIYFQGNSAPDKSGLPSDRFSAERTGGSVSTLTIQRTQQEDSAVYLCASSLLPQGYNSPLHFGNGTRLTVT.

This chain connects TRBV29-1 to TRBJ2-7, with D tentatively TRBD2 (5 bases). Per the germline V gene, CDR1 is SQVTM and CDR2 is ANQGSEA. CDR3 length: 12 amino acids. V lost 4 bases to trimming and J lost 2 bases, with 9 bases between them. The CDR3 loop is CSVVSGTYEQYF. In nucleotides, the CDR3 is TGCAGCGTTGTTTCGGGGACCTACGAGCAGTACTTC.

The J gene is TRBJ1-2, the V gene TRBV29-1, with 9 positions matching TRBD1. With V trimmed by 7 bases and J by 3 bases, 6 bases remained unmatched. The V gene's germline CDR1 is SQVTM and CDR2 ANQGSEA. CDR3 length equals 13 residues. The CDR3 loop is CSAVTGGDYGYTF. CDR3 bases: TGCAGCGCCGTGACAGGGGGGGACTATGGCTACACCTTC. Looking up the rest from reference TRBV29-1 and TRBJ1-2 gives the full variable domain: SAVISQKPSRDICQRGTSLTIQCQVDSQVTMMFWYRQQPGQSLTLIATANQGSEATYESGFVIDKFPISRPNLTFSTLTVSNMSPEDSSIYLCSAVTGGDYGYTFGSGTRLTVV.

The chain carries TRBV28 and TRBJ1-5, with D maybe TRBD1 (6 bases). The CDR3 covers 12 residues. Trimming cost V 7 bases and J 7 bases, with 11 bases left between them. From germline, CDR1 is MDHEN and CDR2 SYDVKM. This CDR3 is CASKTGNQPQHF. As DNA, the CDR3 is TGTGCCAGCAAAACAGGGAACCAGCCCCAGCATTTT.

The V and J genes are TRBV29-1 and TRBJ1-1; D gene uncertain. With 3 bases removed from V and 7 bases from J, the gap between germline ends came to 12 bases. Per the germline V gene, CDR1 is SQVTM and CDR2 is ANQGSEA. The CDR3 consists of 12 residues. The CDR3, as DNA: TGCAGCGTTGACCGTCAGGTGAATGAAGCTTTCTTT. It yields the protein CSVDRQVNEAFF. Based on the CDR3 plus reference TRBV29-1 and TRBJ1-1, the full variable domain is SAVISQKPSRDICQRGTSLTIQCQVDSQVTMMFWYRQQPGQSLTLIATANQGSEATYESGFVIDKFPISRPNLTFSTLTVSNMSPEDSSIYLCSVDRQVNEAFFGQGTRLTVV.

The gene calls are TRBV10-3 and TRBJ1-1; 8 bases line up with TRBD1. Germline-derived CDR1 and CDR2 are ENHRY and SYGVKD. The CDR3 covers 16 residues. V dropped 7 bases and J dropped 9; count of bases not matched to a gene: 19. CDR3 bases: TGTGCCATCACGTCTGGCCCGACAGGGGAGGACGTCAAAGCTTTCTTT. It encodes CAITSGPTGEDVKAFF.

The rearrangement joins TRBV2 to TRBJ1-2; D is perhaps TRBD1 (5 bases). Between the trimmed V and J ends, which lost 3 bases and 4 bases, there was a span of 12 bases. This CDR3 has 14 residues. Germline-derived CDR1 and CDR2 are SNHLY and FYNNEI. This CDR3 is CASSDGQGIYGYTF. The CDR3 DNA sequence: TGTGCCAGCAGTGATGGTCAGGGTATCTATGGCTACACCTTC. Complete variable domain (other parts from reference TRBV2 and TRBJ1-2): EPEVTQTPSHQVTQMGQEVILRCVPISNHLYFYWYRQILGQKVEFLVSFYNNEISEKSEIFDDQFSVERPDGSNFTLKIRSTKLEDSAMYFCASSDGQGIYGYTFGSGTRLTVV.

This clone showed up just a few times. V usage is TRBV5-1 and J usage is TRBJ2-2; D gene unclear. This CDR3 has 14 amino acids. CDR1 SGHRS and CDR2 YFSETQ come from the germline V gene. V lost 0 bases and J lost 1, with 4 bases in between. The CDR3 nucleotides read TGCGCCAGCAGCTTGGCGGTGAACACCGGGGAGCTGTTTTTT. Protein sequence: CASSLAVNTGELFF.